This T cell receptor beta chain was profiled in a study of T cell repertoires in ileal Crohn's disease. Study overall: Every patient was operated on for stricturing (roughly 60%) or penetrating (about 40%) complications. About half received postoperative treatment, around twelve with thiopurines and roughly 20 anti-TNF.

This clone has only one observation. Its antigen is as yet unknown. Study-wide points: Endoscopy was done a median approximately seven months after surgery.

The repertoire was sequenced with immunoSEQ multiplex PCR; TCRdb's copy has only in-frame clones and lacks some. The data contain almost 15,000 clones, 60% to 85% of them seen just once; the ten biggest clones take up 4.1%. Noted time point: neoterminal ileum biopsy at postoperative endoscopy, about 6 months after surgery. Patients were adults with ileal or ileocolonic Crohn's disease needing resection. Germline V lookup: CDR1 MNHEY, CDR2 SVGAGI. Trimming took 0 bases from V and 4 from J, leaving 13 bases between them. This CDR3 has 16 amino acids. The sequenced material came from ileal tissue. The origin of this receptor is an adult with Crohn's disease. V gene TRBV6-5 combines with J gene TRBJ1-3; no definite D call. The DNA of the CDR3 is TGTGCCAGCAGTTACTCGAGCGGAGGGAAGGGAAACACCATATATTTT. Amino acid sequence: CASSYSSGGKGNTIYF.